This TCR beta chain was identified during a study of CD8 T cells in Susac syndrome. Sequencing of TCR beta was undertaken in CD8+ and CD4+ T cells derived from blood. Each multiple sclerosis control was a treatment-naive patient with relapsing-remitting disease that was either stable or active. Per the germline V gene, CDR1 is SQVTM and CDR2 is ANQGSEA. This CDR3 contains 15 residues. Trimming took off 1 base at V and 0 bases at J, with 13 bases between the two ends. Roughly 0.45 to 1 ug RNA was reverse transcribed with random hexamers. immunoSEQ multiplex PCR amplified TCR beta CDR3 across 54 Vbeta, 13 Jbeta. Via MiXCR, TCRdb re-called the immunoSEQ multiplex PCR reads, giving one row per CDR3 protein. The data contain just over 150,000 distinct CDR3 sequences, about 94% of them singletons.

This rearrangement joins TRBV29-1 to TRBJ2-7; D call uncertain. The receptor was derived from a human donor with multiple sclerosis. Sample: CD8+ T cells from PBMCs. The CDR3 DNA is TGCAGCGTTGAAGGAGGCGCAGACTTCTCCTACGAGCAGTACTTC. Amino acid sequence: CSVEGGADFSYEQYF.